The text below deals with one TCR beta chain. Its antigen remains undetermined. The record has no base qualities; no much larger clone is one base away. The data belong to a study of early T cells in non-severe SARS-CoV-2 infection (dated by TCRdb to 2020 to 2022). About the study as a whole: TCR sequencing used bulk RNA from unsorted whole blood, so alpha and beta chains could not be paired. Paper-wide results and their limitations: VDJdb matching was skewed toward anti-spike CD8 responses, so virus-specific expansions were likely underestimated and private and CD4 specificities were missed.

Preparation of the library involved 5' RACE. TCRdb shows the sequencer as NextSeq 500. In the TCR library protocol, unique molecular identifiers were attached to individual cDNA molecules to correct for PCR bias and sequencing error. Both TCR alpha and beta chains were sequenced, and tight co-correlation was observed between alpha and beta sequence abundances in each sample. Regarding the original processing steps: Decombinator V4 was used to annotate the V gene, J gene and CDR3 of the TCR sequences. Expanded TCRs were defined as changing significantly between any two time points under a Poisson model with p below 0.0001. TCR abundances were normalised to the total number of TCRs sequenced in each sample and reported as counts per million. MAIT TCRs were defined by TRAV1-2 paired with TRAJ12, TRAJ20 or TRAJ33, and iNKT TCRs by TRAV10 paired with TRAJ18. VDJdb, accessed on 1 November 2021, was searched for TCRs annotated for CMV, EBV and SARS-CoV-2, and TCRs annotated for more than one antigen were excluded. TCRdb reworked the public reads: Q25 trimming with fastp, MiXCR clone assembly, productive beta chains retained. Every CDR3 protein is listed once, alongside the most common genes and DNA of its rows. The V and J calls were determined by TCRdb, not by the authors. This sample gives tens of thousands of distinct CDR3 sequences in total; more than 12% of them show up just once. Jointly, the top ten make up less than 7% of the sample.

The CDR3 goes from the cysteine to the phenylalanine over 15 residues. The sequence is cut down to CDR3 DNA, 45 bases in frame from base 1. V sheds 3 bases and J sheds 2 bases, leaving 14 bases between their ends. The CDR1 and CDR2 encoded by the germline V gene are MGHRA and YSYEKL. Set within a cohort of healthcare workers in London, UK, this nested case-control study involved weekly PCR testing of nasopharyngeal swabs along with blood sampling. Healthcare workers were enrolled in the week of the UK lockdown, from 23 to 31 March 2020, and were followed every week for up to about 16 weeks. The chain is assembled from TRBV4-1 and TRBJ2-7; the D segment could be TRBD2, given 5 matching bases. This clonotype was sampled from an adult who was a healthcare worker with PCR-confirmed SARS-CoV-2 infection or an uninfected control (not recorded which). Sequencing input: whole blood. The CDR3 loop reads CASSQNAPGAYEQYF. DNA sequence: TGCGCCAGCAGCCAGAATGCCCCCGGGGCCTACGAGCAGTACTTC.